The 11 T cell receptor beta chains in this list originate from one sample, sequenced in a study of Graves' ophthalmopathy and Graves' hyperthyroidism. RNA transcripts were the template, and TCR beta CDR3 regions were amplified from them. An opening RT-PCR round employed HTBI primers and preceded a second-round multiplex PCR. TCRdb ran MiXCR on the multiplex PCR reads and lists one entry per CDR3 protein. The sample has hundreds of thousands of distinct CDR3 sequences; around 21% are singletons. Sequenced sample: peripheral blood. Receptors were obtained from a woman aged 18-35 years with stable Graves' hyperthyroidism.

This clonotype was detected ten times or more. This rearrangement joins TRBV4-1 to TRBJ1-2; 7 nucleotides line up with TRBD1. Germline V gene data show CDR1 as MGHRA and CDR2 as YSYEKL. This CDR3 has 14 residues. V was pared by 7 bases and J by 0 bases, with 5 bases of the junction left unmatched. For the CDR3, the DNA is TGCGCCAGCAACAAGGACAGGTCTAACTATGGCTACACCTTC. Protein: CASNKDRSNYGYTF.

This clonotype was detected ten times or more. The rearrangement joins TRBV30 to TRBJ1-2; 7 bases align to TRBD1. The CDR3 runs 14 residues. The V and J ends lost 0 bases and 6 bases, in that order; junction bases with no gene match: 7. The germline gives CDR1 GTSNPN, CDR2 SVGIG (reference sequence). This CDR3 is CAWSVLRQGNGYTF. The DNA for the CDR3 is TGTGCCTGGAGTGTATTGAGACAGGGTAATGGCTACACCTTC.

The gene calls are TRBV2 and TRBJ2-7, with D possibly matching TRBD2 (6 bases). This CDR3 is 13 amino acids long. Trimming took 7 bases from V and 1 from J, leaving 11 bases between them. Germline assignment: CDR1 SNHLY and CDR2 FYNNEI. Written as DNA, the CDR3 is TGTGCCAGCATCCGGGACTGGTCCTACGAGCAGTACTTC. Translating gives CASIRDWSYEQYF. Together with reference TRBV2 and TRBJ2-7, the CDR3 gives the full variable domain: EPEVTQTPSHQVTQMGQEVILRCVPISNHLYFYWYRQILGQKVEFLVSFYNNEISEKSEIFDDQFSVERPDGSNFTLKIRSTKLEDSAMYFCASIRDWSYEQYFGPGTRLTVT.

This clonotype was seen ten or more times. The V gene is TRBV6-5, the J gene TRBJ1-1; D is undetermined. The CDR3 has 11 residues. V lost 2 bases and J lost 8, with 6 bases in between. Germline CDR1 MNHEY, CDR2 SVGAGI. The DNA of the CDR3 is TGTGCCAGCAGTTACCGTGCAGAAGCTTTCTTT. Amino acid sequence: CASSYRAEAFF.

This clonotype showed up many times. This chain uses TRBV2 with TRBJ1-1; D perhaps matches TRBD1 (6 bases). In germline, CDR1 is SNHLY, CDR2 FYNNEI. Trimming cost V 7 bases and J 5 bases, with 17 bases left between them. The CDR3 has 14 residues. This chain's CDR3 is CASNQVAGATEAFF. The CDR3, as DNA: TGTGCCAGCAATCAGGTGGCAGGGGCTACTGAAGCTTTCTTT.

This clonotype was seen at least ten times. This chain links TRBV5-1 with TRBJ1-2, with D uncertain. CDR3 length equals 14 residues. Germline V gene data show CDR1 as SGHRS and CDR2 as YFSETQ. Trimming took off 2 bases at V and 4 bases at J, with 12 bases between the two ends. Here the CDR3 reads CASSLQPGSYGYTF. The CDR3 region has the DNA TGCGCCAGCAGCTTACAGCCTGGGAGCTATGGCTACACCTTC. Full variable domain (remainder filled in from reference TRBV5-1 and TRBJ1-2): KAGVTQTPRYLIKTRGQQVTLSCSPISGHRSVSWYQQTPGQGLQFLFEYFSETQRNKGNFPGRFSGRQFSNSRSEMNVSTLELGDSALYLCASSLQPGSYGYTFGSGTRLTVV.

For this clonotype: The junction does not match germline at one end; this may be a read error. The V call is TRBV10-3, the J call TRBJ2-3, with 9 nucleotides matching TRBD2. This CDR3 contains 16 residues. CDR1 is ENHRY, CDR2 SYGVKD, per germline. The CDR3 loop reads CATVPASGVDPDTHYF. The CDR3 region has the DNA TGTGCCACTGTCCCGGCTAGCGGGGTGGACCCAGATACGCATTATTTT.

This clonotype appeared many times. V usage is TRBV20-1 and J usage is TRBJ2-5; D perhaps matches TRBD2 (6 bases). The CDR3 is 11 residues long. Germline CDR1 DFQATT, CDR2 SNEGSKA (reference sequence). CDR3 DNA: TGCAGCGCCCGGGGGCAAGAGACCCAGTACTTC. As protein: CSARGQETQYF.

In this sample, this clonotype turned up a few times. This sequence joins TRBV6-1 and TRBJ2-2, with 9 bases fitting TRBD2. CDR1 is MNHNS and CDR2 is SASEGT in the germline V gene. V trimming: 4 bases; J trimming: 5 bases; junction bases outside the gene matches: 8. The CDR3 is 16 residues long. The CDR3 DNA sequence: TGTGCCAGCAGTGTCGGGACTAGCCTACAAACCGGGGAGCTGTTTTTT. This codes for CASSVGTSLQTGELFF.

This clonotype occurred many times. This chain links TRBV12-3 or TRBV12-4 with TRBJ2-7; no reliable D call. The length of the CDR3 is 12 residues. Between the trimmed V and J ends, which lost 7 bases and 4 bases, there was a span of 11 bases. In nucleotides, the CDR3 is TGTGCCAGCAAGGAGTTTGGTTACGAGCAGTACTTC. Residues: CASKEFGYEQYF.

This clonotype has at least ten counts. CDR3 protein: CASSGSSASYNEQFF. The DNA for the CDR3 is TGTGCCAGCAGTGGGTCTAGCGCCTCCTACAATGAGCAGTTCTTC. The J gene is TRBJ2-1, the V gene TRBV25-1; a possible D gene is TRBD2 (6 bases). V lost 4 bases and J 0 bases, leaving 10 bases between the germline ends. This CDR3 region has 15 residues. Germline V lookup: CDR1 MGHDK, CDR2 SYGVNS.